This T cell receptor (beta chain) was identified in a study of T cell changes during pregnancy in multiple sclerosis. Here immunoSEQ multiplex PCR was the method, and the copy in TCRdb shows in-frame clones only, minus some. The data contain around 84,000 clones, around 94% of them singletons. The germline CDR1 and CDR2 sequences are MGHRA and YSYEKL. The CDR3 length is 15 residues. V was cut by 2 bases and J by 1 base, with 11 bases left in between. The genes are TRBV4-1 and TRBJ1-1; D perhaps matches TRBD1 (5 bases). The origin of this receptor is a female donor in good health, enrolled as a control in a pregnancy study. The sample consisted of peripheral blood, taken in the second trimester of pregnancy. The CDR3 reads CASSQLLGQNTEAFF. The CDR3 DNA follows: TGCGCCAGCAGCCAACTATTAGGACAGAACACTGAAGCTTTCTTT.